These T cell receptor beta chains were read from a single sample in a study of beta chain features in type 1 diabetes. This table comes from immunoSEQ multiplex PCR, and its TCRdb copy is limited to in-frame clones, with some not included. The data contain about 360,000 clones, over 10% of them singletons. The specimen sequenced was naive CD4+ T cells from blood. The receptors derive from a man younger than 35 in good health. CDR3s include the opening cysteine and the closing phenylalanine or tryptophan. Each record gives: clone size, D gene, J gene, V gene, CDR3 protein, CDR3 DNA. D genes are given only for firm matches. Some rows mark clone size as missing; the rest say once, few, many or name a class of expanded clone.

few	TRBD2	TRBJ2-2	TRBV7-2	CASSLSSTSPGELFF	TGTGCCAGCAGCTTATCTTCGACTAGCCCCGGGGAGCTGTTTTTT
few	.	TRBJ2-1	TRBV19	CASSILGRSSYNEQFF	TGTGCCAGTAGTATATTGGGGAGAAGCTCCTACAATGAGCAGTTCTTC
few	.	TRBJ2-2	TRBV7-3	CASSRLRAGELFF	.
.	.	TRBJ1-3	TRBV7-8	CASSTRRGDGNTIYF	TGTGCCAGCAGCACCCGGCGGGGGGATGGAAACACCATATATTTT
.	.	TRBJ1-1	TRBV19	CASSEVRNTEAFF	TGTGCCAGTAGTGAGGTTAGGAACACTGAAGCTTTCTTT
few	.	TRBJ2-7	TRBV7-2	CASSPMVAREQYF	TGTGCCAGCAGCCCGATGGTGGCCAGGGAGCAGTACTTC
few	TRBD2	TRBJ2-3	TRBV7-3	CASSSSGTTQYF	TGTGCCAGCAGCTCTAGCGGGACTACGCAGTATTTT
.	TRBD2	TRBJ2-7	TRBV5-1	CASSRASGGYEQYF	TGCGCCAGCAGTCGGGCTAGCGGGGGCTACGAGCAGTACTTC
.	TRBD1	TRBJ2-3	TRBV11-2	CASSPGTGTDTQYF	TGTGCCAGCAGCCCCGGGACAGGCACAGATACGCAGTATTTT
.	.	TRBJ2-1	TRBV18	CASSPPSTVNEQFF	TGTGCCAGCTCACCACCGTCGACAGTCAATGAGCAGTTCTTC
.	.	TRBJ1-1	TRBV30	CAWRELTEAFF	TGTGCCTGGAGGGAGCTCACTGAAGCTTTCTTT
few	TRBD1	TRBJ1-5	TRBV2	CASSEQGADQPQHF	TGTGCCAGCAGTGAACAGGGGGCCGATCAGCCCCAGCATTTT
few	TRBD1	TRBJ2-7	TRBV6-5	CASSLTPGQGPYEQYF	TGTGCCAGCAGTTTAACACCGGGACAGGGACCCTACGAGCAGTACTTC
.	.	TRBJ1-4	TRBV9	CASSVSAGGSATNEKLFF	TGTGCCAGCAGCGTCAGCGCGGGGGGCAGTGCAACTAATGAAAAACTGTTTTTT
few	TRBD2	TRBJ2-1	TRBV28	CASSLPQLRTSGSRNEQFF	TGTGCCAGCAGCCTGCCCCAGTTGCGGACTAGCGGGAGTCGAAATGAGCAGTTCTTC